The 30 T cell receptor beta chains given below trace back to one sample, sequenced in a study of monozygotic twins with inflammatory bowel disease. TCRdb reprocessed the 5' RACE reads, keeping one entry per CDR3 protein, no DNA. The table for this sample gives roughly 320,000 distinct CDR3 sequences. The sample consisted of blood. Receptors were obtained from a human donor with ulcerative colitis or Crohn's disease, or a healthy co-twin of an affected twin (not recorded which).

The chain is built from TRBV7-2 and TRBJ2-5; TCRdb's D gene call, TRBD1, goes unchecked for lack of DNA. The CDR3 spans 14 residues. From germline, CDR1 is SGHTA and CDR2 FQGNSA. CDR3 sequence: CASSRGANQETQYF.

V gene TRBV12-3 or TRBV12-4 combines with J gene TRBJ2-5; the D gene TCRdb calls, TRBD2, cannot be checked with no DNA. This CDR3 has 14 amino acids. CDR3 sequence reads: CASSFPSGSRDQYF.

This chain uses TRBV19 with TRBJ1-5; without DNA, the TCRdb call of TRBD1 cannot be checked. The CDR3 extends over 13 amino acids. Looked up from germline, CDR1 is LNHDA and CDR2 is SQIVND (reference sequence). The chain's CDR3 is CASSIPGNQPQHF.

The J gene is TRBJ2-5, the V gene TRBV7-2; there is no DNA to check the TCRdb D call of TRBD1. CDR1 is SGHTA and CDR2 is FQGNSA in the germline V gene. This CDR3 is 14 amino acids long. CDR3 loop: CASSLGGQQETQYF.

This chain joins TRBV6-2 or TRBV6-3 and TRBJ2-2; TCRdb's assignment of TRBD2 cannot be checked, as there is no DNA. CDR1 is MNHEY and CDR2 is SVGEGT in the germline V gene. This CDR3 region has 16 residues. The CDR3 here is CASSYQLGVGTGELFF.

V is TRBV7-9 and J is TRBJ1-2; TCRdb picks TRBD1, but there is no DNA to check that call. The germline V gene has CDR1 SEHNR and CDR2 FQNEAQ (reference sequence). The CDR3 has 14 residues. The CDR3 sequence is CASSPGTGIYGYTF.

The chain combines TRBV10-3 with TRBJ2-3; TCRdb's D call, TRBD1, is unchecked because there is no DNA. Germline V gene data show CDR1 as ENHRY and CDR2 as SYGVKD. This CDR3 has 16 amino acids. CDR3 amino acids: CAISDQVAGSTDTQYF.

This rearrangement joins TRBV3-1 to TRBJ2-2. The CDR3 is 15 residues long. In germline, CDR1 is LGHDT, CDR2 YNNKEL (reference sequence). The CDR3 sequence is CASSQEDFFTGELFF.

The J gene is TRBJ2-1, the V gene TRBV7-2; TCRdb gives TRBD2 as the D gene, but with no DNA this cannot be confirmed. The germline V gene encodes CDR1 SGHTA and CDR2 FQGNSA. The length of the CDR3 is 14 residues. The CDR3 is CASSSGLATREQFF.

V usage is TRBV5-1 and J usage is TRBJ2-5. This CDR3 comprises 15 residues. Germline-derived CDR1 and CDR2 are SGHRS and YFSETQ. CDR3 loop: CASSLGPEPQETQYF.

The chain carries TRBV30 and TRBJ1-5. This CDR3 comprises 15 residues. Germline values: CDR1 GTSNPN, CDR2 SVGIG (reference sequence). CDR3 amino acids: CAWSALRGPNQPQHF.

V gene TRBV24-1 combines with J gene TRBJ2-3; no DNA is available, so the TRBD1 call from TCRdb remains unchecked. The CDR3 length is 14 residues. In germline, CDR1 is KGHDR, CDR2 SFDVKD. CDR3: CATSGGVSTDTQYF.

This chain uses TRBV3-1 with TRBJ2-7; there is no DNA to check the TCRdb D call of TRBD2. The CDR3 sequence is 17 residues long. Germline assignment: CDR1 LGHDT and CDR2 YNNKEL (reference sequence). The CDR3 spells CASSQDGRTLSSYEQYF.

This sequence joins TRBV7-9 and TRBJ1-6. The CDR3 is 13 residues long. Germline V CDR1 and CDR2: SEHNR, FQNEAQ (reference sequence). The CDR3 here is CASDRLEFGPLHF.

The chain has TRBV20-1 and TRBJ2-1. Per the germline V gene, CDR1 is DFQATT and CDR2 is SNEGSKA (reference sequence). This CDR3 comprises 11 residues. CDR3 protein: CSASTLPVKIF.

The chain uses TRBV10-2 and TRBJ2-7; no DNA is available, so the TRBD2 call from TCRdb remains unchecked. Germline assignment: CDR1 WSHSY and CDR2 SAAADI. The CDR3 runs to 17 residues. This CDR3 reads CASSGFYSGRPTYEQYF.

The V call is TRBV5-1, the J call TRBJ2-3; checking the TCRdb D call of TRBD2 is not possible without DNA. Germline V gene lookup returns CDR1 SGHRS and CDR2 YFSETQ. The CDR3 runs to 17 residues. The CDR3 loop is CASSLVFSGGSTDTQYF. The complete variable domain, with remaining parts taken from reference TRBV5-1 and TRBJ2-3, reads KAGVTQTPRYLIKTRGQQVTLSCSPISGHRSVSWYQQTPGQGLQFLFEYFSETQRNKGNFPGRFSGRQFSNSRSEMNVSTLELGDSALYLCASSLVFSGGSTDTQYFGPGTRLTVL.

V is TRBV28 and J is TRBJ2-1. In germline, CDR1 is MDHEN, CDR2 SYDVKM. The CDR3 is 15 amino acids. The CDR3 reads CASSNDGSSYNEQFF.

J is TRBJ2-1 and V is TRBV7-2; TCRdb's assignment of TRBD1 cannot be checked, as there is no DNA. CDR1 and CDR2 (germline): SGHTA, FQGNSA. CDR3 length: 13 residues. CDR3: CASHGWARNEQFF.

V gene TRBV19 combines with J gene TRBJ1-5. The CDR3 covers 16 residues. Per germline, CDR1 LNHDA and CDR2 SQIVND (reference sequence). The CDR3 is CASTWGAGSGVRAQHF. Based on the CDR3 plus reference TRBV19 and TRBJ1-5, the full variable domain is DGGITQSPKYLFRKEGQNVTLSCEQNLNHDAMYWYRQDPGQGLRLIYYSQIVNDFQKGDIAEGYSVSREKKESFPLTVTSAQKNPTAFYLCASTWGAGSGVRAQHFGDGTRLSIL.

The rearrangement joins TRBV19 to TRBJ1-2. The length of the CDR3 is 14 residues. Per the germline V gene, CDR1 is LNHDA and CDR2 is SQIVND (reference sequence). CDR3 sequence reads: CASTGGRVISGYTF.

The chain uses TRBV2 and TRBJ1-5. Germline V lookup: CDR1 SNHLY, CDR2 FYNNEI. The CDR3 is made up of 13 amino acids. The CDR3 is CASRTDSPSPQHF.

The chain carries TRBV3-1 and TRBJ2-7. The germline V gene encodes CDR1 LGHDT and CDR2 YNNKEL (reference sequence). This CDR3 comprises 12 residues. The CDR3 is CASSQVAHEQYF.

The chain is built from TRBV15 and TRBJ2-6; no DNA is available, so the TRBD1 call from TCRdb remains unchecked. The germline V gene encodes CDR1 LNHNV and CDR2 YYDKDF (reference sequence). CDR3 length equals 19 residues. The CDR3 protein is CATSTGFQGFSPGANVLTF.

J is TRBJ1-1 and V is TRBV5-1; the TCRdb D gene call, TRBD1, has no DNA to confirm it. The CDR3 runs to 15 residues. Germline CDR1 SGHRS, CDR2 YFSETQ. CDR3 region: CASSFRMSKGTEAFF.

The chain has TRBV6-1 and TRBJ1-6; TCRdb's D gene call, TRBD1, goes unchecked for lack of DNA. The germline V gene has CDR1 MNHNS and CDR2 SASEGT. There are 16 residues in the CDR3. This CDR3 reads CASRRPTGVGSSPLHF.

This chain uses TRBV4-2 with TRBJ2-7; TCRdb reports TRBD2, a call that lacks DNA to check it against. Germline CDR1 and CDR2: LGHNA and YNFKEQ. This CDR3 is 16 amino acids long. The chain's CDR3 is CASSQRTSGGAYEQYF.

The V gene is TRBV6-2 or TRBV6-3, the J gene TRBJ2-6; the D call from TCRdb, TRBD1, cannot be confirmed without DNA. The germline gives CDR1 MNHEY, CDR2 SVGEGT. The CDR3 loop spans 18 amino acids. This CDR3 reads CASSYLAQGASGANVLTF.

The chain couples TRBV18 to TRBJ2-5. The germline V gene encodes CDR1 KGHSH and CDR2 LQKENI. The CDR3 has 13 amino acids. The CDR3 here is CASSPRDVETQYF.

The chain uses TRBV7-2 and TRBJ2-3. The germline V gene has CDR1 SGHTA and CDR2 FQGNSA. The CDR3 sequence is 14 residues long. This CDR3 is CASSVQERTDTQYF.